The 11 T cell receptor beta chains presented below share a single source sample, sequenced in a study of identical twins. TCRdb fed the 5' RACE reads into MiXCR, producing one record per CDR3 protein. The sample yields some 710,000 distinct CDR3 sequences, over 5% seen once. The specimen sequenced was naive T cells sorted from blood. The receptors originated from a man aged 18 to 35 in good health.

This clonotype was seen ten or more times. The CDR3 coding sequence is TGTGCCACCGGGGCCCAGGGGGCGTTGGAACTGTTTTTT. Translated, it gives CATGAQGALELFF. The chain links TRBV10-3 to TRBJ1-4; 8 positions agree with TRBD1. Germline V gene data show CDR1 as ENHRY and CDR2 as SYGVKD. Trimming cost V 10 bases and J 12 bases; bases outside gene matches: 13. CDR3 length equals 13 residues.

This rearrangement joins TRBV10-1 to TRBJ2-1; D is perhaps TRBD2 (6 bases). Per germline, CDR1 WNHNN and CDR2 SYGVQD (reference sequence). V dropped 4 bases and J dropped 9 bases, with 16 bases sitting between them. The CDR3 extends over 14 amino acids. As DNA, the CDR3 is TGCGCCAGCAGTGTGCGACGCGGGGTAGGTGAGCAGTTCTTC. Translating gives CASSVRRGVGEQFF.

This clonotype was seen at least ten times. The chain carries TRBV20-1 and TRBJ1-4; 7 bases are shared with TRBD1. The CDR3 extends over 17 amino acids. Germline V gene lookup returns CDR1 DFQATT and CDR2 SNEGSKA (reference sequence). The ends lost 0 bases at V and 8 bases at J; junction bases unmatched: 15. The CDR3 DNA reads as TGCAGTGCTAGAGACGCGGGGGGACAGAGGGCCAAGGAAAAACTGTTTTTT. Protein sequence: CSARDAGGQRAKEKLFF.

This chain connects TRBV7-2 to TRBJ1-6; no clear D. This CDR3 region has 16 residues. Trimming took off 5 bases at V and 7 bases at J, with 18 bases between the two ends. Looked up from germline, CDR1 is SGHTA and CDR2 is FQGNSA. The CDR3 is CASSAVRAGGNSPLHF. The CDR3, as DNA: TGTGCCAGCAGCGCAGTTCGGGCAGGAGGGAATTCACCCCTCCACTTT. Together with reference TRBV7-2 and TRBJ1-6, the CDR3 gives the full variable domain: GAGVSQSPSNKVTEKGKDVELRCDPISGHTALYWYRQSLGQGLEFLIYFQGNSAPDKSGLPSDRFSAERTGGSVSTLTIQRTQQEDSAVYLCASSAVRAGGNSPLHFGNGTRLTVT.

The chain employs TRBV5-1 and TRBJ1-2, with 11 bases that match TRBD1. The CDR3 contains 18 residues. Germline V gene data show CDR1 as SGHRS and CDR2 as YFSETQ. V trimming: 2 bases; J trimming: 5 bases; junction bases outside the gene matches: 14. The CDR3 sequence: CASSFGGTGGPSIYGYTF. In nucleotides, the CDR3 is TGCGCCAGCAGCTTTGGGGGGACAGGGGGTCCTTCTATTTATGGCTACACCTTC.

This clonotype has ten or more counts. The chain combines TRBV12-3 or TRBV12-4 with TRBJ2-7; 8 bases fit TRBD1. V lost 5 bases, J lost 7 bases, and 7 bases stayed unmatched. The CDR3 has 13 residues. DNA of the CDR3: TGTGCCAGCAGTCGAACAGGGGGTGGGGAGCAGTACGTC. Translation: CASSRTGGGEQYV.

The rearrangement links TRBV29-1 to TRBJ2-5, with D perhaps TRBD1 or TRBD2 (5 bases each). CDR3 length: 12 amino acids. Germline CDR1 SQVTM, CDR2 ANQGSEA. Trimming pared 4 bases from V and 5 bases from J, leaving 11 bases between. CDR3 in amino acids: CSVGVWGETQYF. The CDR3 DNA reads TGCAGCGTTGGGGTTTGGGGGGAGACCCAGTACTTC.

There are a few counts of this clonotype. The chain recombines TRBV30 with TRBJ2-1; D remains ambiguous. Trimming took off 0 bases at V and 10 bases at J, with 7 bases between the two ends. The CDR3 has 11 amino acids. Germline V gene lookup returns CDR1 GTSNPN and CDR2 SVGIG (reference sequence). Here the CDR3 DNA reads TGTGCCTGGAGTGTAGGCCGGGAGCAGTTCTTC. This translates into CAWSVGREQFF.

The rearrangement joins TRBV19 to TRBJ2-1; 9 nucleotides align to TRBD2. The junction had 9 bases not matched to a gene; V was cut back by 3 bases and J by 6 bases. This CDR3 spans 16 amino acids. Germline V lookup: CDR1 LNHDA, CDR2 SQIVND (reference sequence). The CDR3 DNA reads TGTGCCAGTAGTATGGGGTTCAGCGGGAGGAGCAATGAGCAGTTCTTC. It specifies CASSMGFSGRSNEQFF.

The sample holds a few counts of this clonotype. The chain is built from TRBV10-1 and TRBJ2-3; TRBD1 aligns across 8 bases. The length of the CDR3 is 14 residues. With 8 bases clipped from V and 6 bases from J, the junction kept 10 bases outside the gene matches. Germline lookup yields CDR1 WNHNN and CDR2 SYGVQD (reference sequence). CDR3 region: CASAMTGASDTQYF. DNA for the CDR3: TGCGCCAGCGCTATGACAGGGGCTTCGGATACGCAGTATTTT.

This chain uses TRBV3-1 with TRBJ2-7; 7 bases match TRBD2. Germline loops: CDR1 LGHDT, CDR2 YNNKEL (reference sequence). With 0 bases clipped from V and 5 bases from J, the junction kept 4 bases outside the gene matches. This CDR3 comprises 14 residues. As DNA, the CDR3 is TGTGCCAGCAGCCAAGATGCCCTAGCGGACGAGCAGTACTTC. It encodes CASSQDALADEQYF.